This T cell receptor (beta chain) was documented in a study of cytotoxic CD8 clonotypes in ibrutinib-treated CLL. Study in general: Researchers reported over 9 relapsed/refractory and about 15 treatment-naive patients, fewer than 18 of them IGHV unmutated.

Study-wide results and caveats: Higher circulating CD8+ T-cell counts strongly accompanied higher baseline clonality, above age-matched healthy donors.

TCRdb keeps only in-frame clones here, not all; method: immunoSEQ multiplex PCR. The data show 50,000 or so clones, approximately 87% seen once. V was shortened by 5 bases and J by 2 bases, with 11 bases between the two germline ends. This CDR3 is built from 14 residues. In germline, CDR1 is SEHNR, CDR2 FQNEAQ (reference sequence). The table lists this clone with a count of one. Its antigen is currently unknown. The rearrangement uses TRBV7-9 and TRBJ2-3; D is unresolved. This sequence originates from a human donor with chronic lymphocytic leukemia. The source material was PBMCs, sampled after 24 months of ibrutinib treatment. CDR3 nucleotides: TGTGCCAGCAGCCCTCAACTAACCACAGATACGCAGTATTTT. Translated: CASSPQLTTDTQYF. Variable domain in full (rest from reference TRBV7-9 and TRBJ2-3): DTGVSQNPRHKITKRGQNVTFRCDPISEHNRLYWYRQTLGQGPEFLTYFQNEAQLEKSRLLSDRFSAERPKGSFSTLEIQRTEQGDSAMYLCASSPQLTTDTQYFGPGTRLTVL.